This record concerns one TCR beta chain sequence. Its antigen is unidentified. The entry originates in a study of T cell responses to AZD1222 COVID-19 vaccine. General study results and limits: Dominant at 160-218 and 743-854, vaccine-associated CD4 TCRs also spanned spike. Reportedly, close to half of spike-specific TCRs are directed against unmutated variant regions. Repertoires were collected only later (after the peak T cell response had occurred).

Data came from immunoSEQ multiplex PCR; TCRdb stores just in-frame clones and leaves some out. Here the sample spans about 120,000 clones, about 90% being singletons. From germline, CDR1 is KGHSH and CDR2 LQKENI. V was clipped by 2 bases and J by 1 base, with 5 bases between them. The CDR3 runs 13 residues. The sequences come from peripheral blood, collected on day 0 of AZD1222 vaccination. The sequence was obtained from an adult in good health. The J gene is TRBJ1-2, the V gene TRBV18; D gene unclear. CDR3 sequence (DNA): TGTGCCAGCTCACCAGTGGGTAACTATGGCTACACCTTC. This sequence encodes CASSPVGNYGYTF. Full variable domain (remainder filled in from reference TRBV18 and TRBJ1-2): NAGVMQNPRHLVRRRGQEARLRCSPMKGHSHVYWYRQLPEEGLKFMVYLQKENIIDESGMPKERFSAEFPKEGPSILRIQQVVRGDSAAYFCASSPVGNYGYTFGSGTRLTVV.